A single sample is the source of the 13 T cell receptor beta chains below, sequenced in a study of shared clonotypes between healthy human individuals. The data were produced by immunoSEQ multiplex PCR, yet TCRdb's version contains in-frame clones alone and is incomplete. The sample has fewer than 3 million clones, about 90% seen once. The specimen was naive CD4+ T cells from PBMCs. Described subset: CD45RA+ positively selected. All receptors come from a man in his late teens or twenties in good health. Some clones in this sample may be carry-over from other donors' samples.

The chain couples TRBV5-6 to TRBJ1-2; D perhaps matches TRBD1 (6 bases). The CDR3 loop spans 15 amino acids. V dropped 5 bases and J dropped 2 bases, with 16 bases sitting between them. Germline loops: CDR1 SGHDT, CDR2 YYEEEE. CDR3 amino acids: CASRPTGNQNYGYTF. The CDR3 DNA sequence: TGTGCCAGCAGACCTACAGGGAATCAAAACTATGGCTACACCTTC. Full variable domain (missing parts from reference TRBV5-6 and TRBJ1-2): DAGVTQSPTHLIKTRGQQVTLRCSPKSGHDTVSWYQQALGQGPQFIFQYYEEEERQRGNFPDRFSGHQFPNYSSELNVNALLLGDSALYLCASRPTGNQNYGYTFGSGTRLTVV.

This clone was detected once. The chain has TRBV7-8 and TRBJ2-5; D call uncertain. The CDR3 is made up of 15 amino acids. Germline loops: CDR1 SGHVS, CDR2 FQNEAQ. Trimming left V 0 bases short and J 1 base short, with 9 bases between. CDR3 residues: CASSLAVGSQETQYF. The CDR3 DNA is TGTGCCAGCAGCTTAGCGGTTGGCTCCCAAGAGACCCAGTACTTC. The full variable domain, rest sourced from reference TRBV7-8 and TRBJ2-5, is GAGVSQSPRYKVAKRGQDVALRCDPISGHVSLFWYQQALGQGPEFLTYFQNEAQLDKSGLPSDRFFAERPEGSVSTLKIQRTQQEDSAVYLCASSLAVGSQETQYFGPGTRLLVL.

V usage is TRBV28 and J usage is TRBJ1-5; the D gene is possibly TRBD1 (5 bases). Looked up from germline, CDR1 is MDHEN and CDR2 is SYDVKM. The CDR3 runs 12 residues. V shed 10 bases and J shed 3 bases, with 10 bases lying between them. The CDR3 bases are TGTGCCACCGAGACAGACAATCAGCCCCAGCATTTT. It yields the protein CATETDNQPQHF.

V usage is TRBV25-1 and J usage is TRBJ2-3; TRBD2 is a possible D gene (6 bases). This CDR3 comprises 15 residues. Germline loops: CDR1 MGHDK, CDR2 SYGVNS. V gave up 7 bases and J gave up 1 base, with 15 bases separating them. CDR3 loop: CASTLGLGGTDTQYF. The CDR3 DNA follows: TGTGCCAGCACCCTGGGACTGGGAGGCACAGATACGCAGTATTTT.

The rearrangement joins TRBV5-1 to TRBJ2-3, with TRBD2 identical over 9 bases. CDR3 length: 14 residues. Trimming took 4 bases from V and 4 from J; bases not matched to a gene: 4. The germline V gene has CDR1 SGHRS and CDR2 YFSETQ. The CDR3 loop is CASSISGRADTQYF. The CDR3 DNA follows: TGCGCCAGCAGCATTAGCGGGAGAGCAGATACGCAGTATTTT.

The chain combines TRBV10-1 with TRBJ2-7, with D possibly matching TRBD1 (5 bases). The CDR3 is 18 residues long. V dropped 1 base and J dropped 0 bases, with 19 bases sitting between them. Germline lookup yields CDR1 WNHNN and CDR2 SYGVQD (reference sequence). In DNA form, the CDR3 reads TGCGCCAGCAGTGAGTGGGGCAGGGAAATACGGAGCTCCTACGAGCAGTACTTC. Translating it yields CASSEWGREIRSSYEQYF.

The chain has TRBV18 and TRBJ1-1; possibly TRBD1 for D (6 bases). This CDR3 is built from 14 residues. Germline V gene lookup returns CDR1 KGHSH and CDR2 LQKENI. V gave up 6 bases and J gave up 0 bases, with 11 bases separating them. CDR3 amino acids: CASSGTPMNTEAFF. As DNA, the CDR3 is TGTGCCAGCTCCGGGACACCCATGAACACTGAAGCTTTCTTT.

This clone was recorded once. This chain uses TRBV6-1 with TRBJ2-7, with 10 bases aligning to TRBD1. In germline, CDR1 is MNHNS, CDR2 SASEGT. The CDR3 extends over 14 amino acids. V dropped 7 bases and J dropped 3; count of bases not matched to a gene: 6. The DNA of the CDR3 is TGTGCCAGCACCCCGGACAGGGGGGTCTACGAGCAGTACTTC. This sequence encodes CASTPDRGVYEQYF.

A note on this clone: This same CDR3 is encoded by further DNA sequences in the sample. This sequence joins TRBV7-9 and TRBJ1-3; TRBD1 agrees at 9 bases. The junction had 1 base not matched to a gene; V was cut back by 0 bases and J by 4 bases. The CDR3 totals 15 residues. CDR1 is SEHNR, CDR2 FQNEAQ, per germline (reference sequence). CDR3 sequence (DNA): TGTGCCAGCAGCTTAGCTGGACAGGGGGGAAACACCATATATTTT. This codes for CASSLAGQGGNTIYF.

A note on this clone: A junction boundary mismatches the germline segment, possibly from a read error. The rearrangement uses TRBV10-3 and TRBJ2-1; D remains unclear. Germline-derived CDR1 and CDR2 are ENHRY and SYGVKD. CDR3 size: 14 residues. This chain's CDR3 is CAIGEEISYNEQFF. In DNA, the CDR3 is TGTGCCATCGGTGAAGAAATATCCTACAATGAGCAGTTCTTC.

The V and J genes are TRBV5-8 and TRBJ2-5; the D is unclear. V shed 4 bases and J shed 4 bases, with 11 bases lying between them. Germline-derived CDR1 and CDR2 are SGHTS and YDEGEE. This CDR3 spans 13 amino acids. CDR3 bases: TGTGCCAGCAGCCGATCCTGGGGAGAGACCCAGTACTTC. Its translation is CASSRSWGETQYF.

This chain joins TRBV11-2 and TRBJ1-5, with D maybe TRBD1 (6 bases). V was trimmed by 5 bases and J by 7 bases, leaving 12 bases between them. From germline, CDR1 is SGHAT and CDR2 FQNNGV. CDR3 size: 13 residues. The DNA of the CDR3 is TGTGCCAGCAGCGGCGGGGGGCAGCAGCCCCAGCATTTT. Amino acid sequence: CASSGGGQQPQHF.

This chain uses TRBV28 with TRBJ1-1, with TRBD1 identical over 7 bases. Trimming cost V 4 bases and J 1 base; bases outside gene matches: 6. The CDR3 is 15 residues long. Germline V gives CDR1 MDHEN, CDR2 SYDVKM. This chain's CDR3 is CASSSSDRTNTEAFF. CDR3 DNA sequence: TGTGCCAGCAGTTCCTCGGACAGGACGAACACTGAAGCTTTCTTT.